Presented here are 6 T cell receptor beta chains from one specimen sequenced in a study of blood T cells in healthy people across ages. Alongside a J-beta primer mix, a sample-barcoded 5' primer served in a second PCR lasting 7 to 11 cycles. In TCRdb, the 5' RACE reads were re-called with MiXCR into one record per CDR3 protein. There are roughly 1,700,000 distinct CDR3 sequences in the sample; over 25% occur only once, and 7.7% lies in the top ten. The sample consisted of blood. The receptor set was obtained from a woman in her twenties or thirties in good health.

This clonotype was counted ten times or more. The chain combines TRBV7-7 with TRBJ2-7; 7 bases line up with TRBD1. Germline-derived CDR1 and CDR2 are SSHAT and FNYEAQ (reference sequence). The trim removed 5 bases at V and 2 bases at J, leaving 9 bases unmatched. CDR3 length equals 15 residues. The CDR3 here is CASSPPGTVAYEQYF. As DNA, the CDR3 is TGTGCCAGCAGCCCCCCCGGGACAGTGGCCTACGAGCAGTACTTC.

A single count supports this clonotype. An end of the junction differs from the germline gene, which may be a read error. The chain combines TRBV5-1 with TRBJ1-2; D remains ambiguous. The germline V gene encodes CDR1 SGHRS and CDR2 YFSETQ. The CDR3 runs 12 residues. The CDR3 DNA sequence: TGCGCCAGCAGCTTGAATTCGTATGGCTGCACCTTC. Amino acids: CASSLNSYGCTF.

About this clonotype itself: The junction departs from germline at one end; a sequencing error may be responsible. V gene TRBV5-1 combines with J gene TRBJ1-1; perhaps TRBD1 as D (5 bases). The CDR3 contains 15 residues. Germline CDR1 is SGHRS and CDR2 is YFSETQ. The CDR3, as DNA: TGCGCCGGCAGCTTGCCCGGTGGTAGGGGCACTGAAGCTTTCTTT. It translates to CAGSLPGGRGTEAFF.

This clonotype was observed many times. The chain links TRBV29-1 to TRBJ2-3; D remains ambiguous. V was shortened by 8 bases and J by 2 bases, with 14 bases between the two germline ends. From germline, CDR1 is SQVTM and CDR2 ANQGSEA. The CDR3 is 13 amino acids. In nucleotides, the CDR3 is TGCAGCTCAGGAGCCATTCTCACAGATACGCAGTATTTT. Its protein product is CSSGAILTDTQYF.

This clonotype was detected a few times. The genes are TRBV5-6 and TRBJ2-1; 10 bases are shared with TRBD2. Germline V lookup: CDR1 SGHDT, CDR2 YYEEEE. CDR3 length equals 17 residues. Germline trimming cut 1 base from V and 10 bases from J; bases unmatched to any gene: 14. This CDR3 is CASSLQLVAGGTGEQFF. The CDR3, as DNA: TGTGCCAGCAGCTTGCAGCTAGTAGCGGGAGGAACCGGGGAGCAGTTCTTC.

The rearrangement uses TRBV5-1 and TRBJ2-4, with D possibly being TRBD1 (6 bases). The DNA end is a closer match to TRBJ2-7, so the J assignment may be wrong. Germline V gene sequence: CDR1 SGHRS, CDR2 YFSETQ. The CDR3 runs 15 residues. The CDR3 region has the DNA TGCGCCAGCAGCGTGCCCCGGGACAAGGCCTACGAGCAGTACTTC. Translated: CASSVPRDKAYEQYF.